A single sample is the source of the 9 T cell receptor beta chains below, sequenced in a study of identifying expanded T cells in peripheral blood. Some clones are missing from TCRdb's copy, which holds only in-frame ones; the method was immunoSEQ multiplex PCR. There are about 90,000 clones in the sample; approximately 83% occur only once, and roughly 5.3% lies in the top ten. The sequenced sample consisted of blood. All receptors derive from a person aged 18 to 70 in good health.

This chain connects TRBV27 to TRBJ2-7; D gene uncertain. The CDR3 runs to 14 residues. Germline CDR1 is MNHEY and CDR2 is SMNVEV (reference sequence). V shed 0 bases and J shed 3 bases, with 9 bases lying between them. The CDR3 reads CASSLSSGDYEQYF. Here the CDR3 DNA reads TGTGCCAGCAGTTTATCGTCTGGCGACTACGAGCAGTACTTC.

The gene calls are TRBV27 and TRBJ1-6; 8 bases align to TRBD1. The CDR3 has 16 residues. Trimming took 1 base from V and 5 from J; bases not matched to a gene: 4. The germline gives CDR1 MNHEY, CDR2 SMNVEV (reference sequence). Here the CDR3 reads CASSLWQGANNSPLHF. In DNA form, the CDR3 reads TGTGCCAGCAGTTTATGGCAGGGGGCCAATAATTCACCCCTCCACTTT.

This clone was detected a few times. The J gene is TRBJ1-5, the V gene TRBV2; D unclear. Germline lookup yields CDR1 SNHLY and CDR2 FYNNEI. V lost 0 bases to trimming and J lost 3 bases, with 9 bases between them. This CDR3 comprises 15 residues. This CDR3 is CASSEAPGPNQPQHF. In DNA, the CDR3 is TGTGCCAGCAGTGAAGCGCCCGGGCCCAATCAGCCCCAGCATTTT.

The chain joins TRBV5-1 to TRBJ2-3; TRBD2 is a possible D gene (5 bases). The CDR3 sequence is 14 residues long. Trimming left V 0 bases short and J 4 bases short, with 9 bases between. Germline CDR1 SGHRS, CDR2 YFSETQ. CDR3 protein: CASSLEAGPDTQYF. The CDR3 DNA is TGCGCCAGCAGCTTGGAGGCGGGCCCAGATACGCAGTATTTT.

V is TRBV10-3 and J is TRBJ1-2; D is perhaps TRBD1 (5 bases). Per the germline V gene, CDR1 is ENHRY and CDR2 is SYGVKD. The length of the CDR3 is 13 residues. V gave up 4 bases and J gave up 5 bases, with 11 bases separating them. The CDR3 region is CAISATGDYGYTF. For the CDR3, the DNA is TGTGCCATCAGTGCTACAGGAGATTATGGCTACACCTTC.

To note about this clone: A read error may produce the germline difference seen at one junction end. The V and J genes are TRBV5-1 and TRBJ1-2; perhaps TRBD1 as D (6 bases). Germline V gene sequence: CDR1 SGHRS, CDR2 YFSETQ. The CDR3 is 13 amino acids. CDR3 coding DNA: TGCGCCAGCAGCTTGGCCGAGTTAGGACAGACCATCTTC. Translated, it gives CASSLAELGQTIF.

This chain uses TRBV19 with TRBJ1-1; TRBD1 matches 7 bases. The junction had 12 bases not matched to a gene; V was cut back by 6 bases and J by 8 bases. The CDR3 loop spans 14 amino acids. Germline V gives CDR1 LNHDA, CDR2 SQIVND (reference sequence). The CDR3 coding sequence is TGTGCCAGTAGGAGGGGACAGACGGCGCCCGAAGCTTTCTTT. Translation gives CASRRGQTAPEAFF.

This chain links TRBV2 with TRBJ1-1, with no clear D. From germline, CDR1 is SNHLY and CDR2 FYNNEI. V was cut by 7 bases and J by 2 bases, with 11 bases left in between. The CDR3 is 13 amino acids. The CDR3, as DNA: TGTGCCAGCAACACGGACTCCAACACTGAAGCTTTCTTT. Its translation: CASNTDSNTEAFF.

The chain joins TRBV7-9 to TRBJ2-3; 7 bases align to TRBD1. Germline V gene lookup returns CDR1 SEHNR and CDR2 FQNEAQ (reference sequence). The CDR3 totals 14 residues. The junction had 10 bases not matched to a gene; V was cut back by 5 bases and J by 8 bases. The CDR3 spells CASSGGQVPGTQYF. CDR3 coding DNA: TGTGCCAGCAGCGGAGGACAGGTCCCAGGTACGCAGTATTTT.